This entry is about one T cell receptor (beta chain). The data originate from a study of blood T cell repertoires in COVID-19. Study context: Acute-phase and convalescent COVID-19 samples originated in the United States, Italy and Spain. Sample material is recorded as cDNA or gDNA derived from T cells, B-cell-depleted T cells, or PBMCs.

Source study methods: Cell counts per sample came from amplifying reference gene primers. Measured with immunoSEQ multiplex PCR; TCRdb has only the in-frame clones, and not every one. V and J calls and clone size are as listed in that table; D and trimming were resolved from the DNA. This sample has about 83,000 clones, with roughly 82% found just once. Germline V lookup: CDR1 SGDLS, CDR2 YYNGEE. The V gene lost 0 bases and the J gene lost 5 bases, with 6 bases spanning the gap. CDR3 length equals 13 residues. The V call is TRBV9, the J call TRBJ2-1; D unclear. Sequencing was performed on peripheral blood. The sequence came from a man aged 50-59 years with active COVID-19. CDR3 in DNA: TGTGCCAGCAGCGTAGACAAGAACAATGAGCAGTTCTTC. Translation gives CASSVDKNNEQFF.